This TCR beta chain was captured by sequencing in a study of blood T cell repertoires in COVID-19 (dated by TCRdb to about 2020). Concerning the study at large: Collaborator samples came from the United States, Italy and Spain and covered acute and convalescent phases of COVID-19. HLA class I and class II types, where available, came from metadata supplied by the sample provider rather than from assay-based typing. Nearly every sample came with metadata listing a de-identified subject ID, COVID-19 status, age in years and sex. The repertoires were released in a freely available public database meant as a resource for research on the immune response to SARS-CoV-2. The samples were drawn from two sources: the first 160 participants of the ongoing ImmuneRACE study, and over 1,000 subjects contributed by 6 global collaborators. The dataset comprised deeply sampled blood TCRbeta repertoires from subjects exposed to, actively infected with, or recovered from COVID-19. The material from the prospective study consisted of cDNA or gDNA derived from T cells, B-cell-depleted T cells, or PBMCs. Findings and caveats that apply to the study as a whole: The amount of clinical and demographic metadata varied by source and participant and was provided uncurated.

To note about this clone: The specificity of this receptor is unknown. It has no much larger one-base neighbor in the sample; base qualities were not kept.

At one collaborating source in Seattle, patients were enrolled during active infection and were followed longitudinally through the course of disease. Whole blood was collected in K2EDTA tubes by collaborating institutions according to the institutions' own protocols. For TCRbeta analysis, collaborator samples were shipped as frozen whole blood, as isolated PBMCs, or as DNA extracted from either sample type. The junction carries 7 bases between V and J, which are trimmed by 5 bases and 0 bases respectively. The CDR3 covers 13 residues, taking in both the cysteine and the phenylalanine. Only the CDR3 DNA is retained, 39 bases long and in frame from the first base. Taken from the germline V gene, the CDR1 and CDR2 loops are SGHTA and FQGTGA. TCRbeta CDR3 regions were amplified from genomic DNA by means of the immunoSEQ Assay, a bias-controlled multiplex PCR. The source study handled its data this way. Within the assay, amplification of reference gene primers was used to estimate how many nucleated cells each sample contained. To quantify the absolute abundance of each unique TCRbeta CDR3 rearrangement, sequence reads were collapsed and filtered. Productive Simpson clonality was computed per sample as the square root of Simpson's diversity index over productive rearrangements. What TCRdb holds here is the immuneACCESS table cut down to in-frame rearrangements. Part of the clones is not present; checked against another copy, under half of the missing clones reflect an unresolved V gene, and the others are unexplained. V and J calls and clone size are those listed in that table; D and trimming were worked out from the DNA. In all, the sample holds 200,000 to 250,000 clones, and under 85% of those were seen once. The leading ten clones occupy over 1% of the sample.

The TCR originated in a woman between 25 and 40 years old with COVID-19, enrolled during active disease. The rearranged segments are TRBV7-3 and TRBJ1-1; the D gene lacks a confident call. The sample taken for sequencing was peripheral blood. In nucleotide form, the sequence is TGTGCCAGCAGCAGACACATGAACACTGAAGCTTTCTTT. This translates into CASSRHMNTEAFF.